Given below is one T cell receptor (beta chain) in context. The antigen is not known. This specimen comes from a study of cytomegalovirus exposure and HLA in healthy donors. Study results and limitations: It was likely that a cluster of highly shared sequence variants was a sequencing artifact. Because they were indistinguishable, some V segments, including TRBV6-2 and TRBV6-3, were excluded.

Germline assignment: CDR1 MNHEY and CDR2 SMNVEV (reference sequence). Trimming took 3 bases from V and 0 from J, leaving 12 bases between them. The CDR3 extends over 15 amino acids. With 60 Vbeta and 13 Jbeta primers, the PCR was carried out. TCRdb keeps only in-frame clones here, not all; method: immunoSEQ multiplex PCR. This sample has 150,000 to 200,000 clones; around four fifths occur once, and the top ten carry roughly 0.99%. The sequenced material came from PBMCs. This receptor was identified in a girl aged 2 to 10 in good health and CMV-seropositive. The chain is built from TRBV27 and TRBJ2-7; D perhaps matches TRBD1 (6 bases). CDR3 nucleotide sequence: TGTGCCAGCAGTTTCGAACAGGGAGTCTCCTACGAGCAGTACTTC. This encodes CASSFEQGVSYEQYF.